These 21 T cell receptor beta chains originate from one sample sequenced in a study of T cells in localized non-small cell lung cancer (dated by TCRdb to 2018 to 2021). Libraries were constructed by the immunoSEQ multiplex PCR assay. Not all clones reach the TCRdb copy of this immuneACCESS table, which keeps in-frame sequences only. Checked studies attribute under half of the gap to unresolved V genes and leave the rest unexplained. The sample includes tens of thousands of clones, with around 92% observed a single time. Less than 5% of the sample belongs to the ten largest clones. This specimen was peripheral blood mononuclear cells, taken before any cancer treatment. The receptors derive from a woman aged 35-70 years with stage III lung adenocarcinoma.

This clone was seen a single time. The genes are TRBV2 and TRBJ2-2; either TRBD1 or TRBD2 may fit D (5 bases each). Trimming took off 1 base at V and 4 bases at J, with 13 bases between the two ends. The CDR3 has 16 amino acids. Germline V lookup: CDR1 SNHLY, CDR2 FYNNEI. The CDR3 is CASSEGQGDTTGELFF. The CDR3 coding sequence is TGTGCCAGCAGTGAAGGCCAGGGAGATACCACCGGGGAGCTGTTTTTT.

The V and J genes are TRBV5-4 and TRBJ2-7; tentatively, D is TRBD2 (6 bases). CDR3 length: 14 amino acids. Germline V lookup: CDR1 SGHNT, CDR2 YYREEE (reference sequence). The V end was cut by 1 base, the J end by 0 bases, with 8 bases between. CDR3 residues: CASSLYGGSYEQYF. CDR3 in DNA: TGTGCCAGCAGCTTGTACGGGGGCTCCTACGAGCAGTACTTC.

The rearrangement links TRBV5-1 to TRBJ2-5; 8 positions agree with TRBD2. V dropped 2 bases and J dropped 4; count of bases not matched to a gene: 4. Germline CDR1 is SGHRS and CDR2 is YFSETQ. This CDR3 has 14 residues. This chain's CDR3 is CASSFGLARETQYF. DNA for the CDR3: TGCGCCAGCAGCTTTGGACTAGCAAGAGAGACCCAGTACTTC.

The rearrangement joins TRBV21-1 to TRBJ2-1; no DNA check was done on the table's D call, TRBD1. TRBV21-1 is annotated as a pseudogene. The CDR3 has 13 residues. The CDR3 sequence: CASSNHRAVEQFF. The CDR3 DNA reads TGTGCCAGCAGCAACCACAGGGCGGTTGAGCAGTTCTTC.

V and J are TRBV7-2 and TRBJ2-7; tentatively, D is TRBD2 (6 bases). The length of the CDR3 is 13 residues. With 4 bases removed from V and 3 bases from J, the gap between germline ends came to 10 bases. In germline, CDR1 is SGHTA, CDR2 FQGNSA. CDR3 nucleotides: TGTGCCAGCAGCTCCCTGGGGGGCTACGAGCAGTACTTC. Residues: CASSSLGGYEQYF.

This chain uses TRBV6-4 with TRBJ2-7; 7 positions match TRBD2. The CDR3 runs 15 residues. Germline CDR1 is MRHNA and CDR2 is SNTAGT. Germline trimming cut 6 bases from V and 2 bases from J; bases unmatched to any gene: 10. The CDR3 is CASSHGGEGTYEQYF. CDR3 DNA sequence: TGTGCCAGCAGCCACGGAGGGGAGGGAACCTACGAGCAGTACTTC.

The chain joins TRBV4-1 to TRBJ2-3; 11 nucleotides line up with TRBD2. There are 19 residues in the CDR3. V lost 4 bases to trimming and J lost 2 bases; unmatched junction nucleotides: 14. CDR1 is MGHRA, CDR2 YSYEKL, per germline. CDR3 sequence reads: CASSLPPPGTSGPTDTQYF. The CDR3 bases are TGCGCCAGCAGCCTCCCTCCCCCGGGGACTAGCGGACCCACAGATACGCAGTATTTT.

The chain carries TRBV19 and TRBJ1-6, with D hard to call. CDR3 size: 10 residues. Per germline, CDR1 LNHDA and CDR2 SQIVND (reference sequence). Trimming removed 11 bases from V and 6 bases from J, with 5 bases in between. This CDR3 is CAVPNSPLHF. Written as DNA, the CDR3 is TGTGCCGTTCCTAATTCACCCCTCCACTTT.

The V call is TRBV19, the J call TRBJ2-6; a weak D match, TRBD1 (5 bases). Trimming took 3 bases from V and 0 from J, leaving 9 bases between them. Germline V gives CDR1 LNHDA, CDR2 SQIVND (reference sequence). This CDR3 is built from 16 residues. DNA for the CDR3: TGTGCCAGTAGTATGGGGCCGTCCTCTGGGGCCAACGTCCTGACTTTC. This encodes CASSMGPSSGANVLTF.

This chain uses TRBV10-3 with TRBJ1-5; TRBD1 matches 7 bases. Germline lookup yields CDR1 ENHRY and CDR2 SYGVKD. V lost 6 bases, J lost 2 bases, and 7 bases stayed unmatched. This CDR3 contains 15 residues. The CDR3 is CAISDRDEGNQPQHF. CDR3 in DNA: TGTGCCATCAGCGACAGGGACGAGGGCAATCAGCCCCAGCATTTT.

V and J are TRBV9 and TRBJ1-2; 8 positions match TRBD1. Germline V gene lookup returns CDR1 SGDLS and CDR2 YYNGEE. The V gene end was trimmed by 0 bases and the J gene end by 3 bases; junction bases not matched to a gene: 4. The CDR3 extends over 15 amino acids. DNA of the CDR3: TGTGCCAGCAGCGTAGATGGACAGGGAGACTATGGCTACACCTTC. Translating gives CASSVDGQGDYGYTF. Variable domain in full (rest from reference TRBV9 and TRBJ1-2): DSGVTQTPKHLITATGQRVTLRCSPRSGDLSVYWYQQSLDQGLQFLIQYYNGEERAKGNILERFSAQQFPDLHSELNLSSLELGDSALYFCASSVDGQGDYGYTFGSGTRLTVV.

The J gene is TRBJ2-3, the V gene TRBV19; TRBD2 agrees at 10 bases. CDR1 is LNHDA and CDR2 is SQIVND in the germline V gene (reference sequence). The J segment lost 4 bases and the V segment lost 5 bases, leaving 6 bases of the junction unmatched. The length of the CDR3 is 15 residues. The chain's CDR3 is CASSSSGGWPDTQYF. As DNA, the CDR3 is TGTGCCAGTAGTTCTAGCGGGGGTTGGCCAGATACGCAGTATTTT.

The V call is TRBV5-1, the J call TRBJ2-4; 10 nucleotides line up with TRBD1. CDR3 length equals 15 residues. J gave up 6 bases and V 5 bases, and 8 bases lay outside the gene matches. Germline V lookup: CDR1 SGHRS, CDR2 YFSETQ. The CDR3 bases are TGCGCCAGCAGTGAGACAGGGGGCTTTGGAAACATTCAGTACTTC. Amino acids: CASSETGGFGNIQYF.

The rearrangement links TRBV5-5 to TRBJ2-7; weak D call: TRBD1 (6 bases). Germline loops: CDR1 SGHKS, CDR2 YYEKEE (reference sequence). This CDR3 region has 14 residues. Deletions cut 5 bases from V and 0 bases from J, with 12 bases between. The chain's CDR3 is CASSYAGVSYEQYF. The CDR3 DNA reads as TGTGCCAGCAGTTACGCAGGGGTCTCCTACGAGCAGTACTTC.

This clone showed up just once. The chain combines TRBV14 with TRBJ2-7; D may be TRBD2 (5 bases). Germline assignment: CDR1 SGHDN and CDR2 FVKESK. V shed 1 base and J shed 2 bases, with 15 bases lying between them. The length of the CDR3 is 16 residues. CDR3 in amino acids: CASSQGVYSGTYEQYF. The CDR3 DNA reads TGTGCCAGCAGCCAAGGAGTGTACTCGGGGACCTACGAGCAGTACTTC.

The chain couples TRBV7-9 to TRBJ2-1; D is perhaps TRBD2 (6 bases). Germline V lookup: CDR1 SEHNR, CDR2 FQNEAQ (reference sequence). With 3 bases removed from V and 7 bases from J, the gap between germline ends came to 13 bases. The CDR3 sequence is 14 residues long. CDR3 amino acids: CASSFGTAGNEQFF. The CDR3, as DNA: TGTGCCAGCAGCTTCGGGACTGCGGGGAATGAGCAGTTCTTC.

CDR3 residues: CASSSDRGSGNTIYF. CDR3 bases: TGTGCCAGCAGCTCCGACAGGGGCTCTGGAAACACCATATATTTT. The rearrangement joins TRBV11-1 to TRBJ1-3; 8 bases are shared with TRBD1. Per germline, CDR1 SGHAT and CDR2 FQDESV (reference sequence). V lost 4 bases and J lost 0; bases outside the gene matches: 2. CDR3 length: 15 amino acids.

Here the CDR3 reads CASSLGTASYEQYF. CDR3 sequence (DNA): TGTGCCAGCAGCTTAGGGACAGCCTCCTACGAGCAGTACTTC. The V gene is TRBV5-5, the J gene TRBJ2-7, with 7 bases lining up with TRBD1. Per germline, CDR1 SGHKS and CDR2 YYEKEE (reference sequence). V was pared by 2 bases and J by 0 bases, with 2 bases of the junction left unmatched. The length of the CDR3 is 14 residues.

This clone came up once. The chain employs TRBV18 and TRBJ1-1, with 7 nucleotides matching TRBD1. Germline CDR1 KGHSH, CDR2 LQKENI. V dropped 3 bases and J dropped 1; count of bases not matched to a gene: 5. CDR3 size: 15 residues. The CDR3: CASSPKGQSNTEAFF. The CDR3 region has the DNA TGTGCCAGCTCACCGAAGGGACAGTCGAACACTGAAGCTTTCTTT.

The chain combines TRBV29-1 with TRBJ1-2, with 8 bases matching TRBD1. The CDR3 has 16 residues. Per the germline V gene, CDR1 is SQVTM and CDR2 is ANQGSEA. After removal of 5 bases from V and 3 bases from J, the junction contained 14 bases not matched to a gene. Written as DNA, the CDR3 is TGCAGCGTTCCCTCTACCACGGGACAGGCAGACTATGGCTACACCTTC. It codes for CSVPSTTGQADYGYTF. The full variable domain, rest sourced from reference TRBV29-1 and TRBJ1-2, is SAVISQKPSRDICQRGTSLTIQCQVDSQVTMMFWYRQQPGQSLTLIATANQGSEATYESGFVIDKFPISRPNLTFSTLTVSNMSPEDSSIYLCSVPSTTGQADYGYTFGSGTRLTVV.

V and J are TRBV6-5 and TRBJ1-1; 7 positions agree with TRBD1. V was pared by 7 bases and J by 2 bases, with 7 bases of the junction left unmatched. The germline CDR1 and CDR2 sequences are MNHEY and SVGAGI. CDR3 length: 14 residues. The CDR3 DNA reads as TGTGCCAGCACCTCAGGGGGGTTTAACACTGAAGCTTTCTTT. Protein product: CASTSGGFNTEAFF.